The 7 T cell receptor beta chains in this list originate from one sample, sequenced in a study of T cell repertoires in cytomegalovirus infection. TCRdb processed the reads anew with MiXCR; each CDR3 protein has one entry. This table holds some 100,000 distinct CDR3 sequences, 23% found once. Sequencing was done on a sample of CD8+ T cells from PBMCs. All receptors derive from a human donor in good health (CMV status not recorded). Some clones in this sample may be carry-over from other donors' samples.

This chain links TRBV20-1 with TRBJ2-7; maybe TRBD2 (6 bases). This CDR3 contains 15 residues. Germline lookup yields CDR1 DFQATT and CDR2 SNEGSKA (reference sequence). Trimming cost V 2 bases and J 0 bases, with 14 bases left between them. The CDR3 region has the DNA TGCAGTGCTAGATCCCGGGACTCTAGCTCCTACGAGCAGTACTTC. Its translation is CSARSRDSSSYEQYF.

This chain links TRBV11-2 with TRBJ2-1, with 9 nucleotides matching TRBD2. The CDR3 runs to 15 residues. After removal of 2 bases from V and 10 bases from J, the junction contained 9 bases not matched to a gene. CDR1 is SGHAT, CDR2 FQNNGV, per germline. CDR3 sequence reads: CASSLSSGGTREQFF. CDR3 sequence (DNA): TGTGCCAGCAGCTTATCGAGCGGGGGGACCCGGGAGCAGTTCTTC.

This clonotype was seen more than once but under ten times. The chain recombines TRBV29-1 with TRBJ2-7; 9 nucleotides agree with TRBD1. Germline CDR1 SQVTM, CDR2 ANQGSEA. The J segment lost 3 bases and the V segment lost 5 bases, leaving 5 bases of the junction unmatched. There are 13 residues in the CDR3. The CDR3, as DNA: TGCAGCGTTATGACAGGGGGAGGCTACGAGCAGTACTTC. Amino acids: CSVMTGGGYEQYF.

This chain uses TRBV7-6 with TRBJ2-3; weak D call: TRBD1 (6 bases). This CDR3 region has 15 residues. The V gene's germline CDR1 is SGHVS and CDR2 FNYEAQ. V was pared by 5 bases and J by 0 bases, with 12 bases between. DNA of the CDR3: TGTGCCAGCAGCCAAAGACAGGCTAGCACAGATACGCAGTATTTT. Protein: CASSQRQASTDTQYF.

This clonotype has ten or more counts. The chain combines TRBV7-8 with TRBJ1-4; 7 bases fit TRBD1. Germline loops: CDR1 SGHVS, CDR2 FQNEAQ. CDR3 length equals 15 residues. J lost 7 bases, V lost 5 bases, and 10 bases had no gene match. The CDR3 protein is CASSPTGNGREKLFF. The CDR3 DNA reads TGTGCCAGCAGCCCGACAGGGAACGGGCGTGAAAAACTGTTTTTT.

The chain recombines TRBV7-2 with TRBJ1-4; D is possibly TRBD1 (5 bases). The CDR3 runs to 16 residues. With 3 bases removed from V and 0 bases from J, the gap between germline ends came to 11 bases. Germline assignment: CDR1 SGHTA and CDR2 FQGNSA. CDR3 DNA: TGTGCCAGCAGCTTGGTGGGGCCCACAACTAATGAAAAACTGTTTTTT. Translated, it gives CASSLVGPTTNEKLFF.

The chain recombines TRBV28 with TRBJ2-1, with 7 bases that match TRBD1. V was clipped by 3 bases and J by 6 bases; unmatched bases: 8. This CDR3 spans 15 amino acids. The V gene's germline CDR1 is MDHEN and CDR2 SYDVKM. The CDR3 reads CASSFEGARVNEQFF. As DNA, the CDR3 is TGTGCCAGCAGTTTCGAGGGGGCAAGGGTCAATGAGCAGTTCTTC.